This is a list of T cell receptor beta chains from one sample in a study of T cell repertoires in cytomegalovirus infection. TCRdb reprocessed the reads via MiXCR and lists one record per CDR3 protein. The table lists more than 350,000 distinct CDR3 sequences, approximately 31% of them singletons. Sequences were obtained from PBMCs. Receptor source: a human donor in good health (CMV status not recorded). Some clones in this sample may be carry-over from other donors' samples. The conserved cysteine and the conserved F or W are not part of the CDR3 here.

v_gene: TRBV6-6; j_gene: TRBJ1-6; CDR3aa: ASRTGYSPLH
v_gene: TRBV5-6; j_gene: TRBJ2-1; CDR3aa: ASSLVGQGYNEQF
v_gene: TRBV7-9; j_gene: TRBJ2-3; CDR3aa: ASSTGTSGGNQY
v_gene: TRBV7-2; j_gene: TRBJ1-6; CDR3aa: ASNRDRASPLH
v_gene: TRBV4-3; j_gene: TRBJ1-5; CDR3aa: ASSHEFRDGSNQPQH
v_gene: TRBV4-1; j_gene: TRBJ2-2; CDR3aa: ASSQDEAGGTGELF
v_gene: TRBV28; j_gene: TRBJ2-1; CDR3aa: ASSLGSPLTAYNEQF
v_gene: TRBV12-3/TRBV12-4; j_gene: TRBJ1-5; CDR3aa: ASSLTRGQPQH
v_gene: TRBV5-1; j_gene: TRBJ2-1; CDR3aa: ASSSSGTGTNEQF
v_gene: TRBV12-3/TRBV12-4; j_gene: TRBJ2-7; CDR3aa: ASRPDRGSPYEQY
v_gene: TRBV20-1; j_gene: TRBJ2-1; CDR3aa: SARDFGASGVNEQF
v_gene: TRBV20-1; j_gene: TRBJ2-5; CDR3aa: SARPGGEQETQY
v_gene: TRBV12-3/TRBV12-4; j_gene: TRBJ1-2; CDR3aa: ASSFSGFGYT
v_gene: TRBV7-2; j_gene: TRBJ1-2; CDR3aa: ASSAGGTDRFYGYT
v_gene: TRBV7-2; j_gene: TRBJ2-7; CDR3aa: ASSSDWGPYEQY
v_gene: TRBV5-8; j_gene: TRBJ1-3; CDR3aa: ASSADGEDGNTIY
v_gene: TRBV5-4; j_gene: TRBJ2-5; CDR3aa: ASSLQYLETQY
v_gene: TRBV7-8; j_gene: TRBJ2-7; CDR3aa: ASSHDRGQQY
v_gene: TRBV7-6; j_gene: TRBJ2-3; CDR3aa: ASNRGSEDTQY
v_gene: TRBV7-2; j_gene: TRBJ1-5; CDR3aa: ASRNRDSSQPQH
v_gene: TRBV18; j_gene: TRBJ1-1; CDR3aa: ASSQGRGRDTEAF
v_gene: TRBV12-3/TRBV12-4; j_gene: TRBJ1-4; CDR3aa: ASSQWGALEKLF
v_gene: TRBV6-5; j_gene: TRBJ1-5; CDR3aa: ASSEDRGGNQPQH
v_gene: TRBV7-9; j_gene: TRBJ1-1; CDR3aa: ASSLGGPGGVEAF
v_gene: TRBV5-6; j_gene: TRBJ2-1; CDR3aa: ASKKGSSYNEQF
v_gene: TRBV20-1; j_gene: TRBJ2-2; CDR3aa: SAVLPDRGTGELF
v_gene: TRBV6-1; j_gene: TRBJ1-4; CDR3aa: ASSTGFDEKLF
v_gene: TRBV7-2; j_gene: TRBJ2-1; CDR3aa: ASSLIVGGGNEQF
v_gene: TRBV7-3; j_gene: TRBJ2-3; CDR3aa: ASSLGAGGPKDTQY
v_gene: TRBV28; j_gene: TRBJ1-4; CDR3aa: ASSPRQGINEKLF
v_gene: TRBV11-2; j_gene: TRBJ2-3; CDR3aa: ASSLAGRPTDTQY
v_gene: TRBV20-1; j_gene: TRBJ2-1; CDR3aa: SAKGGGNYYNEQF
v_gene: TRBV5-4; j_gene: TRBJ2-3; CDR3aa: ASSGVSGGRSTDTQY
v_gene: TRBV5-8; j_gene: TRBJ2-3; CDR3aa: ASSLAPRSYTDTQY
v_gene: TRBV4-1; j_gene: TRBJ2-7; CDR3aa: ASSQVEVGYEQY
v_gene: TRBV14; j_gene: TRBJ2-1; CDR3aa: ASSRPGLTYNEQF
v_gene: TRBV20-1; j_gene: TRBJ1-5; CDR3aa: SARGGTGGFNQPQH
v_gene: TRBV11-2; j_gene: TRBJ2-7; CDR3aa: ASSLDSLEQY
v_gene: TRBV20-1; j_gene: TRBJ1-2; CDR3aa: SADPGREVYYT
v_gene: TRBV7-6; j_gene: TRBJ1-6; CDR3aa: ASSLVAGPTNSPLH